The sequence of this T cell receptor (beta chain) was determined in a study of early T cells in non-severe SARS-CoV-2 infection (dated by TCRdb to about 2021). About the full investigation: Because TCR sequencing was done on bulk RNA from unsorted whole blood, the alpha and beta chains could not be paired.

This clonotype appeared many times. This clone's antigen is unknown. It has no much larger one-base neighbor in the sample; base qualities were not kept. The library was produced with 5' RACE. Sequencing relied on a NextSeq 500. In the TCR library protocol, unique molecular identifiers were attached to individual cDNA molecules to correct for PCR bias and sequencing error. TCR alpha and beta chains were both sequenced, and the abundances of alpha and beta sequences in each sample were closely correlated with each other. As for the authors' bioinformatics: V gene, J gene and CDR3 annotation of TCR sequences was performed with Decombinator V4. TCRs were defined as expanded if a significant change between any two time points was detected under a Poisson model with p below 0.0001. TCR abundances were normalised to the total number of TCRs sequenced per sample and expressed as counts per million. MAIT TCRs were defined by TRAV1-2 paired with TRAJ12, TRAJ20 or TRAJ33, and iNKT TCRs by TRAV10 paired with TRAJ18. A search of VDJdb, accessed on 1 November 2021, was run for TCRs annotated to CMV, EBV and SARS-CoV-2, with TCRs annotated for multiple antigens excluded. TCRdb itself trimmed the public reads at Q25 with fastp, ran MiXCR and retained productive beta chains. CDR3 protein sequences are deduplicated, and each keeps its most common genes and DNA. These V and J calls derive from TCRdb rather than the authors' analysis. Within this sample are tens of thousands of distinct CDR3 sequences, with approximately 11% of them counted one time only. The top ten clones comprise around 6.1% of the sample.

On the study overall, not on this receptor specifically: Matching against VDJdb was skewed toward anti-spike CD8 responses, likely underestimated virus-specific expansions, and missed private and CD4 specificities.

This was a case-control study nested in a cohort of healthcare workers in London, UK, who had nasopharyngeal swab PCR tests and blood samples taken every week. Between 23 and 31 March 2020, the week of the UK lockdown, healthcare workers were enrolled and then followed up weekly for as long as 16 weeks. The CDR3, from cysteine to phenylalanine, totals 15 residues. Only the CDR3 DNA stays, 45 bases, in frame from base 1. At the junction V is shortened by 4 bases and J by 4 bases; bases outside the gene matches: 5. According to the germline V gene, CDR1 reads SGHRS and CDR2 reads YFSETQ. The chain links TRBV5-1 with TRBJ2-2; 9 junctional bases match TRBD2. This TCR derives from an adult who was a healthcare worker with PCR-confirmed SARS-CoV-2 infection or an uninfected control (not recorded which). Sequencing input: whole blood. The sequenced DNA is TGCGCCAGCAGCGAGGGACTAGCCGGCACCGGGGAGCTGTTTTTT. It specifies CASSEGLAGTGELFF.